Below, 21 T cell receptor beta chains from the same sample are listed, as sequenced in a study of cytomegalovirus exposure and HLA in healthy donors (TCRdb year 2017). The library came from the immunoSEQ multiplex PCR assay. For the multiplex PCR, a mixture combining 60 forward primers for TCR Vbeta segments and 13 reverse primers for TCR Jbeta segments was used. This immuneACCESS table, as held by TCRdb, lists in-frame sequences with V and J called but not all clones. Of the missing ones, under half trace to an unresolved V gene in checked studies; the others have no known cause. The sample contains roughly 150,000 clones, around 83% of them found a single time. The biggest ten clones account for around 4.3% of the sample. What was sequenced was PBMCs. The receptors were gathered from a man over 45 in good health and CMV-seropositive.

The chain employs TRBV5-4 and TRBJ2-5; possible D gene TRBD1, 5 bases. Trimming took 1 base from V and 2 from J, leaving 9 bases between them. The CDR3 has 14 residues. Germline CDR1 is SGHNT and CDR2 is YYREEE (reference sequence). The CDR3 DNA is TGTGCCAGCAGCTTGAGGGGTTATCAAGAGACCCAGTACTTC. It is translated as CASSLRGYQETQYF.

The V and J genes are TRBV27 and TRBJ2-7, with D perhaps TRBD2 (6 bases). Germline V gene data show CDR1 as MNHEY and CDR2 as SMNVEV (reference sequence). Trimming shortened V by 1 base and J by 2 bases, and 9 bases separated the two germline ends. The CDR3 contains 14 residues. The CDR3 DNA reads as TGTGCCAGCAGTTTATACCCGGGGGCCTACGAGCAGTACTTC. It encodes CASSLYPGAYEQYF.

V gene TRBV15 combines with J gene TRBJ2-3, with TRBD2 matching over 8 bases. The CDR3 is 17 amino acids. The germline V gene has CDR1 LNHNV and CDR2 YYDKDF (reference sequence). The junction had 10 bases not matched to a gene; V was cut back by 0 bases and J by 5 bases. The CDR3 spells CATSRDGSGGNLDTQYF. The CDR3 DNA sequence: TGTGCCACCAGCAGAGATGGGAGCGGGGGTAATTTAGATACGCAGTATTTT.

The CDR3 nucleotides read TGTGCCAGCAGTCCCAGGACTAGCGGGAGTTTCTTTATCGGAGAGCAGTTCTTC. Its translation is CASSPRTSGSFFIGEQFF. V gene TRBV28 combines with J gene TRBJ2-1; 13 bases are shared with TRBD2. Germline V gene lookup returns CDR1 MDHEN and CDR2 SYDVKM. The CDR3 is 18 amino acids. J lost 10 bases, V lost 5 bases, and 17 bases had no gene match.

The rearrangement links TRBV5-4 to TRBJ2-1; D is possibly TRBD2 (5 bases). The CDR3 length is 15 residues. V was clipped by 0 bases and J by 4 bases, with 11 bases between them. Germline loops: CDR1 SGHNT, CDR2 YYREEE (reference sequence). The chain's CDR3 is CASSLVSGLYNEQFF. The DNA for the CDR3 is TGTGCCAGCAGCTTGGTTTCCGGACTGTACAATGAGCAGTTCTTC.

The chain has TRBV11-2 and TRBJ2-5; the D gene is possibly TRBD2 (5 bases). Trimming removed 3 bases from V and 5 bases from J, with 10 bases in between. The CDR3 is made up of 13 amino acids. Germline-derived CDR1 and CDR2 are SGHAT and FQNNGV. In DNA, the CDR3 is TGTGCCAGCAGCTTCCGGGGTCGGGAGACCCAGTACTTC. The encoded protein is CASSFRGRETQYF. Based on the CDR3 plus reference TRBV11-2 and TRBJ2-5, the full variable domain is EAGVAQSPRYKIIEKRQSVAFWCNPISGHATLYWYQQILGQGPKLLIQFQNNGVVDDSQLPKDRFSAERLKGVDSTLKIQPAKLEDSAVYLCASSFRGRETQYFGPGTRLLVL.

The V call is TRBV27, the J call TRBJ1-1, with D perhaps TRBD1 (5 bases). Between the trimmed V and J ends, which lost 2 bases and 2 bases, there was a span of 12 bases. Germline-derived CDR1 and CDR2 are MNHEY and SMNVEV (reference sequence). The CDR3 length is 15 residues. The DNA of the CDR3 is TGTGCCAGCAGTTTAGGGGGGATCAGTAACACTGAAGCTTTCTTT. Protein product: CASSLGGISNTEAFF.

J is TRBJ2-5 and V is TRBV30, with TRBD1 as a possible D gene (6 bases). The DNA end is more similar to TRBJ2-7, so the J call may be wrong. The germline CDR1 and CDR2 sequences are GTSNPN and SVGIG (reference sequence). This CDR3 contains 14 residues. The CDR3 bases are TGTGCCTGGAGCCTGGGACACTATTCCTACGAGCAGTACTTC. The encoded protein is CAWSLGHYSYEQYF.

The CDR3 sequence is CASSLQSTDTQYF. The CDR3, as DNA: TGTGCCAGCAGCCTACAGAGCACAGATACGCAGTATTTT. The genes are TRBV7-2 and TRBJ2-3, with D unclear. The V gene lost 5 bases and the J gene lost 0 bases, with 6 bases spanning the gap. CDR1 and CDR2 from the germline V gene are SGHTA and FQGNSA. The CDR3 is 13 amino acids.

The V and J genes are TRBV14 and TRBJ2-1, with 11 nucleotides matching TRBD1. This CDR3 is built from 16 residues. Per germline, CDR1 SGHDN and CDR2 FVKESK. Trimming took 2 bases from V and 5 from J; bases not matched to a gene: 5. DNA of the CDR3: TGTGCCAGCAGCCAAACCGGACAGGGGGCCCACAATGAGCAGTTCTTC. Its protein product is CASSQTGQGAHNEQFF. The full variable domain, with the rest looked up from reference TRBV14 and TRBJ2-1, is EAGVTQFPSHSVIEKGQTVTLRCDPISGHDNLYWYRRVMGKEIKFLLHFVKESKQDESGMPNNRFLAERTGGTYSTLKVQPAELEDSGVYFCASSQTGQGAHNEQFFGPGTRLTVL.

The J gene is TRBJ1-1, the V gene TRBV29-1; D is perhaps TRBD1 (6 bases). The germline V gene encodes CDR1 SQVTM and CDR2 ANQGSEA. The CDR3 has 14 residues. V was pared by 7 bases and J by 4 bases, with 19 bases between. The CDR3 nucleotides read TGCAGCGCCAAACTAGCGGGGGCGGCCACTGAAGCTTTCTTT. It encodes CSAKLAGAATEAFF.

DNA for the CDR3: TGCAGTTCCGGCGAGCGGGGTAAGCAGTTCTTC. The encoded protein is CSSGERGKQFF. The chain employs TRBV20-1 and TRBJ2-1, with TRBD2 matching over 7 bases. Germline loops: CDR1 DFQATT, CDR2 SNEGSKA (reference sequence). The trim removed 8 bases at V and 11 bases at J, leaving 9 bases unmatched. The CDR3 has 11 amino acids.

V usage is TRBV4-3 and J usage is TRBJ2-3; TRBD1 agrees at 7 bases. Trimming at V came to 4 bases and at J to 2 bases, leaving 9 bases not matched to a gene. The length of the CDR3 is 16 residues. Germline V gives CDR1 LGHNA, CDR2 YSLEER. This chain's CDR3 is CASSPNRGRATDTQYF. CDR3 bases: TGCGCCAGCAGCCCCAACAGGGGAAGGGCCACAGATACGCAGTATTTT.

V gene TRBV12-5 combines with J gene TRBJ2-7; TRBD2 matches at 8 bases. Germline-derived CDR1 and CDR2 are LGHNT and FRNRAP. There are 14 residues in the CDR3. V lost 6 bases and J lost 2; bases outside the gene matches: 6. Here the CDR3 DNA reads TGTGCTAGTGGCACGGGGGGGCCCCCCTACGAGCAGTACTTC. Its translation is CASGTGGPPYEQYF.

The gene calls are TRBV7-7 and TRBJ2-1; 10 nucleotides match TRBD2. The length of the CDR3 is 15 residues. CDR1 and CDR2 (germline): SSHAT, FNYEAQ (reference sequence). Losses at the gene ends were 5 bases for V and 4 bases for J; bases not matched to a gene: 5. CDR3 protein: CASSPSGGRYNEQFF. CDR3 coding DNA: TGTGCCAGCAGCCCTAGCGGGGGCCGATACAATGAGCAGTTCTTC. Full variable domain (missing parts from reference TRBV7-7 and TRBJ2-1): GAGVSQSPRYKVTKRGQDVTLRCDPISSHATLYWYQQALGQGPEFLTYFNYEAQPDKSGLPSDRFSAERPEGSISTLTIQRTEQRDSAMYRCASSPSGGRYNEQFFGPGTRLTVL.

The sample holds a few counts of this clone. The rearrangement links TRBV4-1 to TRBJ2-1; 9 positions agree with TRBD1. From germline, CDR1 is MGHRA and CDR2 YSYEKL. Losses at the gene ends were 0 bases for V and 7 bases for J; bases not matched to a gene: 10. This CDR3 contains 17 residues. The CDR3 here is CASSQESRDRVWNEQFF. Here the CDR3 DNA reads TGCGCCAGCAGCCAAGAGAGCCGGGACAGGGTATGGAATGAGCAGTTCTTC.

The chain recombines TRBV5-1 with TRBJ1-4; D call uncertain. Deletions cut 4 bases from V and 3 bases from J, with 7 bases between. The CDR3 covers 13 residues. The V gene's germline CDR1 is SGHRS and CDR2 YFSETQ. DNA for the CDR3: TGCGCCAGCAGCCGGGAACCTAATGAAAAACTGTTTTTT. This encodes CASSREPNEKLFF.

The chain joins TRBV2 to TRBJ1-1; a weak D match, TRBD1 (5 bases). This CDR3 region has 14 residues. V lost 3 bases and J 1 base, leaving 9 bases between the germline ends. In germline, CDR1 is SNHLY, CDR2 FYNNEI. CDR3 protein: CASSDSRGNTEAFF. The CDR3 nucleotides are TGTGCCAGCAGTGATTCAAGGGGGAACACTGAAGCTTTCTTT.

The rearrangement links TRBV19 to TRBJ2-7; 14 nucleotides align to TRBD2. CDR3 size: 16 residues. Losses at the gene ends were 4 bases for V and 3 bases for J; bases not matched to a gene: 5. CDR1 LNHDA and CDR2 SQIVND come from the germline V gene (reference sequence). CDR3 nucleotide sequence: TGTGCCAGTAGTAGGACTAGCGGGGGGATGGACTACGAGCAGTACTTC. Protein product: CASSRTSGGMDYEQYF.

The V call is TRBV25-1, the J call TRBJ2-7; 11 nucleotides agree with TRBD2. V shed 4 bases, J shed 6 bases, and the junction held 11 bases outside the gene matches. CDR3 length: 16 amino acids. Per the germline V gene, CDR1 is MGHDK and CDR2 is SYGVNS. In nucleotides, the CDR3 is TGTGCCAGCAGTGCACAGGGGACTAGCGGAGCTACCGAGCAGTACTTC. It specifies CASSAQGTSGATEQYF.

This chain joins TRBV7-3 and TRBJ2-3, with D tentatively TRBD2 (5 bases). The CDR3 is made up of 16 amino acids. The germline CDR1 and CDR2 sequences are SGHTA and FQGTGA. V lost 0 bases and J lost 3, with 13 bases in between. The CDR3 nucleotides are TGTGCCAGCAGCTTAACCTCGGTGTCGGGAACAGATACGCAGTATTTT. It is translated as CASSLTSVSGTDTQYF.